Listed here are 18 T cell receptor beta chains from one sample, sequenced in a study of T cell responses to AZD1222 COVID-19 vaccine (dated by TCRdb to about 2021). Explained via the paper, the time point label denotes: about 28 days (+/-7) after the second vaccine dose. Libraries were constructed by the immunoSEQ multiplex PCR assay. TCRdb took over this immuneACCESS table, retaining in-frame rearrangements with V and J assigned. Such tables are incomplete; in checked studies, under half of the missing clones stem from an unresolved V gene, and the remainder is unexplained. This sample gives roughly 150,000 clones in total; under 95% of them show up just once. The ten top clones hold just under 2% of the sample. Sequencing used peripheral blood, obtained 28 days after the second AZD1222 dose. The receptors were sampled from an adult who received the AZD1222 COVID-19 vaccine.

The chain links TRBV3-1 (or the pseudogene TRBV3-2) to TRBJ1-4, with D perhaps TRBD1 (5 bases). This CDR3 has 19 amino acids. Germline CDR1 is LGHDT and CDR2 is YNNKEL (reference sequence). The germline V and J ends were trimmed by 3 bases and 7 bases, with 27 bases remaining between them. This chain's CDR3 is CASSQERGGPGVLAEKLFF. In DNA, the CDR3 is TGTGCCAGCAGCCAGGAGCGGGGAGGCCCGGGGGTTTTAGCTGAAAAACTGTTTTTT.

CDR3 sequence: CASSITGTDTQYF. CDR3 DNA: TGTGCCAGTAGTATAACAGGCACAGATACGCAGTATTTT. This chain connects TRBV19 to TRBJ2-3; D is unclear. The CDR3 has 13 amino acids. The V gene lost 2 bases and the J gene lost 1 base, with 4 bases spanning the gap. The germline V gene encodes CDR1 LNHDA and CDR2 SQIVND (reference sequence).

The chain is built from TRBV3-1 (or the pseudogene TRBV3-2) and TRBJ1-2; no firm D call. The V end was cut by 1 base, the J end by 1 base, with 16 bases between. Germline-derived CDR1 and CDR2 are LGHDT and YNNKEL (reference sequence). The CDR3 has 17 residues. This CDR3 is CASSQGHYRAVNYGYTF. CDR3 sequence (DNA): TGTGCCAGCAGCCAAGGACACTATAGGGCTGTTAACTATGGCTACACCTTC.

The CDR3 protein is CASSYLTLGYGYTF. In DNA form, the CDR3 reads TGTGCCAGCAGTTACTTAACACTTGGGTATGGCTACACCTTC. The chain links TRBV6-5 to TRBJ1-2; no firm D call. From germline, CDR1 is MNHEY and CDR2 SVGAGI. The CDR3 is 14 residues long. The V and J ends lost 1 base and 5 bases respectively, with 11 bases between them.

CDR3 region: CASSLTRGETQYF. The CDR3 DNA reads as TGTGCCAGCAGCTTAACGCGGGGGGAGACCCAGTACTTC. The V gene is TRBV7-3, the J gene TRBJ2-5; the match to TRBD2 covers 7 bases. The CDR3 spans 13 residues. The ends lost 0 bases at V and 5 bases at J; junction bases unmatched: 0. CDR1 and CDR2 (germline): SGHTA, FQGTGA.

The chain joins TRBV5-1 to TRBJ2-7, with TRBD1 identical over 12 bases. The CDR3 is 13 amino acids. Germline-derived CDR1 and CDR2 are SGHRS and YFSETQ. The V and J ends lost 3 bases and 9 bases, in that order; junction bases with no gene match: 4. CDR3 sequence: CASSWGQGAWQYF. The CDR3 DNA follows: TGCGCCAGCAGCTGGGGACAGGGGGCTTGGCAGTACTTC. Combining the CDR3 with reference TRBV5-1 and TRBJ2-7 gives the whole variable domain KAGVTQTPRYLIKTRGQQVTLSCSPISGHRSVSWYQQTPGQGLQFLFEYFSETQRNKGNFPGRFSGRQFSNSRSEMNVSTLELGDSALYLCASSWGQGAWQYFGPGTRLTVT.

The V call is TRBV7-2, the J call TRBJ1-5; no clear D. V shed 3 bases and J shed 0 bases, with 3 bases lying between them. This CDR3 region has 13 residues. Germline loops: CDR1 SGHTA, CDR2 FQGNSA. CDR3 sequence (DNA): TGTGCCAGCAGCTTTTATAGCAATCAGCCCCAGCATTTT. The encoded protein is CASSFYSNQPQHF.

This clone was counted only a few times. The gene calls are TRBV7-3 and TRBJ2-2, with a tentative D call TRBD1 (7 bases). V was cut by 4 bases and J by 7 bases, with 13 bases left in between. CDR3 size: 14 residues. Germline V gene lookup returns CDR1 SGHTA and CDR2 FQGTGA. CDR3 residues: CASSSSGGSGELFF. In DNA, the CDR3 is TGTGCCAGCAGCTCCTCAGGGGGGAGCGGGGAGCTGTTTTTT. The full variable domain, with the rest looked up from reference TRBV7-3 and TRBJ2-2, is GAGVSQTPSNKVTEKGKYVELRCDPISGHTALYWYRQSLGQGPEFLIYFQGTGAADDSGLPNDRFFAVRPEGSVSTLKIQRTERGDSAVYLCASSSSGGSGELFFGEGSRLTVL.

V gene TRBV9 combines with J gene TRBJ1-2; 9 positions agree with TRBD1. The CDR3 extends over 16 amino acids. The junction had 5 bases not matched to a gene; V was cut back by 0 bases and J by 2 bases. From germline, CDR1 is SGDLS and CDR2 YYNGEE. This CDR3 is CASSVEGQGRNYGYTF. CDR3 nucleotide sequence: TGTGCCAGCAGCGTAGAGGGACAGGGTAGGAACTATGGCTACACCTTC.

The chain has TRBV5-1 and TRBJ2-3; D is uncertain. CDR3 length: 14 residues. Germline-derived CDR1 and CDR2 are SGHRS and YFSETQ. Deletions cut 0 bases from V and 5 bases from J, with 10 bases between. CDR3 residues: CASSLAVGRDTQYF. The CDR3 DNA is TGCGCCAGCAGCTTGGCCGTGGGTCGAGATACGCAGTATTTT.

The chain recombines TRBV10-3 with TRBJ2-5; 7 positions agree with TRBD2. This CDR3 is 14 amino acids long. Trimming at V came to 0 bases and at J to 4 bases, leaving 2 bases not matched to a gene. The germline V gene has CDR1 ENHRY and CDR2 SYGVKD. CDR3 residues: CAISESTSVETQYF. The CDR3 DNA follows: TGTGCCATCAGTGAGTCTACTAGCGTAGAGACCCAGTACTTC.

The chain joins TRBV7-3 to TRBJ2-5; 12 bases map to TRBD1. The V gene end was trimmed by 5 bases and the J gene end by 14 bases; junction bases not matched to a gene: 15. Per the germline V gene, CDR1 is SGHTA and CDR2 is FQGTGA. The CDR3 length is 15 residues. The CDR3: CASSPWDRGRRGSYF. The CDR3, as DNA: TGTGCCAGCAGCCCCTGGGACAGGGGGCGGCGAGGCTCCTACTTC.

This clone was found a few times. V usage is TRBV10-2 and J usage is TRBJ2-2; D remains unclear. Per germline, CDR1 WSHSY and CDR2 SAAADI. The V gene lost 7 bases and the J gene lost 6 bases, with 9 bases spanning the gap. CDR3 length equals 12 residues. The CDR3 loop reads CASKWGSGELFF. CDR3 bases: TGCGCCAGCAAGTGGGGTTCCGGGGAGCTGTTTTTT.

This sequence joins TRBV11-1 and TRBJ2-7, with 8 bases aligning to TRBD1. CDR1 and CDR2 from the germline V gene are SGHAT and FQDESV (reference sequence). This CDR3 spans 16 amino acids. The J segment lost 7 bases and the V segment lost 0 bases, leaving 11 bases of the junction unmatched. In DNA, the CDR3 is TGTGCCAGCAGCTTAGCGTTCCAGGGGGCGTCAGAAGAGCAGTACTTC. Amino acids: CASSLAFQGASEEQYF.

The chain uses TRBV4-2 and TRBJ2-6; D call uncertain. The V gene lost 0 bases and the J gene lost 3 bases, with 6 bases spanning the gap. Per germline, CDR1 LGHNA and CDR2 YNFKEQ. This CDR3 contains 15 residues. CDR3 coding DNA: TGTGCCAGCAGCCAAGATCGGAATGGGGCCAACGTCCTGACTTTC. Translation: CASSQDRNGANVLTF.

The V and J genes are TRBV4-1 and TRBJ1-6; possibly TRBD1 for D (5 bases). Looked up from germline, CDR1 is MGHRA and CDR2 is YSYEKL. The CDR3 has 16 residues. Trimming pared 1 base from V and 3 bases from J, leaving 10 bases between. The CDR3 loop is CASSQVSGDYNSPLHF. DNA for the CDR3: TGCGCCAGCAGCCAAGTCTCGGGGGACTATAATTCACCCCTCCACTTT.

The rearrangement uses TRBV6-5 and TRBJ1-1; 9 bases line up with TRBD1. Germline trimming cut 6 bases from V and 5 bases from J; bases unmatched to any gene: 7. Germline assignment: CDR1 MNHEY and CDR2 SVGAGI. The CDR3 is made up of 14 amino acids. CDR3 sequence reads: CASRWTGEGTEAFF. The CDR3 nucleotides read TGTGCCAGCAGATGGACAGGGGAGGGGACTGAAGCTTTCTTT.

The CDR3 bases are TGTGCCAGCAGCCCGGCTTGGGGAGGAGATACGCAGTATTTT. Translated: CASSPAWGGDTQYF. The rearrangement links TRBV3-1 (or the pseudogene TRBV3-2) to TRBJ2-3, with D possibly being TRBD2 (6 bases). The V gene lost 4 bases and the J gene lost 5 bases, with 13 bases spanning the gap. CDR1 is LGHDT, CDR2 YNNKEL, per germline (reference sequence). The CDR3 covers 14 residues.